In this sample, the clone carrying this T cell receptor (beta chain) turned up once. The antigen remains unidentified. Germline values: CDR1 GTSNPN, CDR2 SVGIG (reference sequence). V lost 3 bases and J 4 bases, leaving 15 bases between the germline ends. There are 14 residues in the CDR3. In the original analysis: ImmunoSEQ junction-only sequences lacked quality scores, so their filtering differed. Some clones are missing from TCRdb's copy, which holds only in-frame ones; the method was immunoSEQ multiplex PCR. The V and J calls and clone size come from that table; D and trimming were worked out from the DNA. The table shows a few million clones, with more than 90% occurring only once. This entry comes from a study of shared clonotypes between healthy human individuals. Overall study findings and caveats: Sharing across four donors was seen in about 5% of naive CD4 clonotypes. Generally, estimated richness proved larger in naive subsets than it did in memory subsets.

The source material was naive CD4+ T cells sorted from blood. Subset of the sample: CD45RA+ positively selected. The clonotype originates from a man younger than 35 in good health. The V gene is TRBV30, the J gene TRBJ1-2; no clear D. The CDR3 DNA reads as TGTGCCTGGAGACCCCGGGGTCTCAGCTATGGCTACACCTTC. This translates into CAWRPRGLSYGYTF. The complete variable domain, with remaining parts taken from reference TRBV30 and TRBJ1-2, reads SQTIHQWPATLVQPVGSPLSLECTVEGTSNPNLYWYRQAAGRGLQLLFYSVGIGQISSEVPQNLSASRPQDRQFILSSKKLLLSDSGFYLCAWRPRGLSYGYTFGSGTRLTVV.